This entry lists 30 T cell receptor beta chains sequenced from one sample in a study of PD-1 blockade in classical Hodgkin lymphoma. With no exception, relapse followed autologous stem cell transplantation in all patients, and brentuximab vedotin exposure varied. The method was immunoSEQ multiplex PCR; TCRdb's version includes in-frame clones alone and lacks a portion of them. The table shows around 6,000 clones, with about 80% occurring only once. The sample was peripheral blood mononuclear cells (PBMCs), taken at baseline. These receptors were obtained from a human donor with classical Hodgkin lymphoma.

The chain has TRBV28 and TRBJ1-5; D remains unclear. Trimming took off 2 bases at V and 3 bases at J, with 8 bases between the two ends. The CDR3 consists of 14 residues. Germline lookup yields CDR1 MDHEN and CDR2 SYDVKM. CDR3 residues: CASSLRAVNQPQHF. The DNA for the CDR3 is TGTGCCAGCAGTTTAAGGGCAGTCAATCAGCCCCAGCATTTT.

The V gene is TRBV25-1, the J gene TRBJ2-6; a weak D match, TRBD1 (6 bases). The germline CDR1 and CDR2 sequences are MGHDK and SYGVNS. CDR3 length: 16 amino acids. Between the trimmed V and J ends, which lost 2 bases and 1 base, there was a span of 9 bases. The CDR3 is CASSEAQGSGANVLTF. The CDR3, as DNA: TGTGCCAGCAGTGAAGCACAGGGATCTGGGGCCAACGTCCTGACTTTC.

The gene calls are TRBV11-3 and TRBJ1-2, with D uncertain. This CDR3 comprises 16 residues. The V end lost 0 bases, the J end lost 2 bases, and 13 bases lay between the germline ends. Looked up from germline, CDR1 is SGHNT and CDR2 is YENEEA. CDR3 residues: CASSLEGRAGNYGYTF. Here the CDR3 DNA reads TGTGCCAGCAGCTTAGAAGGCCGGGCTGGGAACTATGGCTACACCTTC.

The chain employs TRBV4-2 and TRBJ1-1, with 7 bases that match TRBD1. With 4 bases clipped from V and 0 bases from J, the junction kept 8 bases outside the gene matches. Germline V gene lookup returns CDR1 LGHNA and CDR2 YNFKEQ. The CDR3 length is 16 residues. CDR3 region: CASSPQGTSMNTEAFF. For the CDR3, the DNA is TGTGCCAGCAGCCCACAGGGGACGAGTATGAACACTGAAGCTTTCTTT.

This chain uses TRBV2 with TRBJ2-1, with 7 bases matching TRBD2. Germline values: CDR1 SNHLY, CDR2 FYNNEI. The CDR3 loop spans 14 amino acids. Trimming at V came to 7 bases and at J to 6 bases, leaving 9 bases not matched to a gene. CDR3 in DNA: TGTGCCAGCATTCGACTAGCTAGGGGCAATGAGCAGTTCTTC. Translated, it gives CASIRLARGNEQFF.

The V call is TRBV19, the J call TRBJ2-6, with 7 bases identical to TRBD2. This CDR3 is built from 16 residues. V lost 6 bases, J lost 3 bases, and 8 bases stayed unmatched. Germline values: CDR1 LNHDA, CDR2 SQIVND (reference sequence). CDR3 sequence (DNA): TGTGCCAGTAGGACCGGGGGGATAGGTGGGGCCAACGTCCTGACTTTC. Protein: CASRTGGIGGANVLTF.

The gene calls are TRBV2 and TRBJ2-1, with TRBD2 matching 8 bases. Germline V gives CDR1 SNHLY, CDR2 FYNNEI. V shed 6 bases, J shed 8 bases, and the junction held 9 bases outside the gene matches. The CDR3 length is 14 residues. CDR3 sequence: CASRPGLGVDEQFF. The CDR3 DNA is TGTGCCAGCAGACCGGGACTAGGAGTCGATGAGCAGTTCTTC.

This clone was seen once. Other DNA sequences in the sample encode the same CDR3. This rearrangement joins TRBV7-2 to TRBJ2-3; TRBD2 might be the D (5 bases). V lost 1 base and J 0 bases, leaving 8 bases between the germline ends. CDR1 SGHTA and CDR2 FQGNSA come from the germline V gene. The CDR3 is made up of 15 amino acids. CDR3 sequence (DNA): TGTGCCAGCAGCTTAGTGCGCGGGAGCACAGATACGCAGTATTTT. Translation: CASSLVRGSTDTQYF.

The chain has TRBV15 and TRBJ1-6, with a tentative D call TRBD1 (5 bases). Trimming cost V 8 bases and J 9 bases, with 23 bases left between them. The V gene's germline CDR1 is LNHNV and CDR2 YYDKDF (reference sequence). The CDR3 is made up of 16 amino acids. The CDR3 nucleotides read TGTGCCACCGGAGACACTCAGGGAGCTTACGGTTCACCCCTCCACTTT. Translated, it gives CATGDTQGAYGSPLHF.

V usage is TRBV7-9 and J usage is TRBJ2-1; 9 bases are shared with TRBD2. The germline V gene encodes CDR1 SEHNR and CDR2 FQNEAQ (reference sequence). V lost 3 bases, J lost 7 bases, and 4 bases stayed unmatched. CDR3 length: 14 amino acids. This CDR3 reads CASSFLAGLNEQFF. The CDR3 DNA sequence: TGTGCCAGCAGCTTCCTAGCGGGACTGAATGAGCAGTTCTTC.

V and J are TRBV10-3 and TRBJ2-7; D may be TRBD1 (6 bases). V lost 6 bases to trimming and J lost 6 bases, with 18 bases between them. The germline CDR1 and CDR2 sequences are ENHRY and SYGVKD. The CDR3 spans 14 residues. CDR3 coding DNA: TGTGCCATCAGAGGGGCAGGGACATCGTCCGAGCAGTACTTC. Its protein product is CAIRGAGTSSEQYF.

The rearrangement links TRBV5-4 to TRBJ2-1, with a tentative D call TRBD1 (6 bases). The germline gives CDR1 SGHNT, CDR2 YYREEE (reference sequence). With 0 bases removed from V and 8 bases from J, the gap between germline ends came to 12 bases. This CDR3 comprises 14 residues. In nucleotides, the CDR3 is TGTGCCAGCAGCTTGGACAGCAGGGGCGATGAGCAGTTCTTC. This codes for CASSLDSRGDEQFF. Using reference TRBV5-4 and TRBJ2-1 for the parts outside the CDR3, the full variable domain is ETGVTQSPTHLIKTRGQQVTLRCSSQSGHNTVSWYQQALGQGPQFIFQYYREEENGRGNFPPRFSGLQFPNYSSELNVNALELDDSALYLCASSLDSRGDEQFFGPGTRLTVL.

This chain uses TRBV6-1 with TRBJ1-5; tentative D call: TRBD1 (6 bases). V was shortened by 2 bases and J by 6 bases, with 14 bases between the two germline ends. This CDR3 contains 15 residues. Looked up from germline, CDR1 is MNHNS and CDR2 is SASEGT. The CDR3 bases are TGTGCCAGCAGTGAAAACAGGGTCGGTTCTCAGCCCCAGCATTTT. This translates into CASSENRVGSQPQHF.

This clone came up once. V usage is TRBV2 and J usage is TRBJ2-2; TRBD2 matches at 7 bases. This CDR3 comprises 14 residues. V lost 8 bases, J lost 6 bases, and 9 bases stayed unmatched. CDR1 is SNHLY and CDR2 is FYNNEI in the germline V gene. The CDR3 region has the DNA TGTGCCAGCGGGTTACGGGAGGCCGCCGGGGAGCTGTTTTTT. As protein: CASGLREAAGELFF.

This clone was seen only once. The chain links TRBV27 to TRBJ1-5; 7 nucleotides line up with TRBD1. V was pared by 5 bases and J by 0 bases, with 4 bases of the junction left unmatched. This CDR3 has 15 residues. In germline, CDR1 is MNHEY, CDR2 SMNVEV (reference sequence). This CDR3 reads CASSAGGISNQPQHF. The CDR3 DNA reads TGTGCCAGCAGTGCAGGGGGGATTAGCAATCAGCCCCAGCATTTT.

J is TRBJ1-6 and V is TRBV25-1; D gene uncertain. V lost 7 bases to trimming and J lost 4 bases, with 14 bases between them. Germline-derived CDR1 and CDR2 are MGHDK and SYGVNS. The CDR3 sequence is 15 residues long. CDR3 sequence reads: CASTGNFGYNSPLHF. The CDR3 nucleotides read TGTGCCAGCACCGGAAATTTCGGTTATAATTCACCCCTCCACTTT.

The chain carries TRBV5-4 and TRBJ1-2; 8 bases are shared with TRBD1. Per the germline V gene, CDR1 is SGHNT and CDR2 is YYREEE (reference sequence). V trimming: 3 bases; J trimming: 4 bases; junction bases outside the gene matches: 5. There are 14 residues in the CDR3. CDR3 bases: TGTGCCAGCAGCTCCGGACAGGGCGTCTATGGCTACACCTTC. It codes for CASSSGQGVYGYTF.

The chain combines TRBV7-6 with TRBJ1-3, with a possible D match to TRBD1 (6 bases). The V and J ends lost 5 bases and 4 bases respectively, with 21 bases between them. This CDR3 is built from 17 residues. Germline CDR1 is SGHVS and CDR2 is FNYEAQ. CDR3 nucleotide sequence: TGTGCCAGCAGCCCCCATATTGGTCTAGGGGGAGGAAACACCATATATTTT. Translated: CASSPHIGLGGGNTIYF. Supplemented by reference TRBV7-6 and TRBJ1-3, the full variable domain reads GAGVSQSPRYKVTKRGQDVALRCDPISGHVSLYWYRQALGQGPEFLTYFNYEAQQDKSGLPNDRFSAERPEGSISTLTIQRTEQRDSAMYRCASSPHIGLGGGNTIYFGEGSWLTVV.

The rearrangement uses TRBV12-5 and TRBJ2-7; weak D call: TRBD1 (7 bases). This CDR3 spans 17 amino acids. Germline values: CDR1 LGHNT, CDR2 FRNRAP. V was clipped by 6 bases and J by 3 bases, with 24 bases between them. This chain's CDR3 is CASGRAGGIGQYYEQYF. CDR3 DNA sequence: TGTGCTAGTGGCCGGGCAGGGGGGATTGGACAATACTACGAGCAGTACTTC. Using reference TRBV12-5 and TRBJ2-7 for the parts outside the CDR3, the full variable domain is DARVTQTPRHKVTEMGQEVTMRCQPILGHNTVFWYRQTMMQGLELLAYFRNRAPLDDSGMPKDRFSAEMPDATLATLKIQPSEPRDSAVYFCASGRAGGIGQYYEQYFGPGTRLTVT.

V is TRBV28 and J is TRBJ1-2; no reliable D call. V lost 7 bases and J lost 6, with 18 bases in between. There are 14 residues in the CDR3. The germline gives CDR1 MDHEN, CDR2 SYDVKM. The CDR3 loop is CASTITPPGNGYTF. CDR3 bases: TGTGCCAGCACCATCACACCACCGGGGAATGGCTACACCTTC.

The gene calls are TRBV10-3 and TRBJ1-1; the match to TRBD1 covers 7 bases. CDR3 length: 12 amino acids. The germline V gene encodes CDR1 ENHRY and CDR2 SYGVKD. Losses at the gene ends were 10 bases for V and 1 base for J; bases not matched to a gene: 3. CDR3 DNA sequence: TGTGCCACCAAGGGGGCGAACACTGAAGCTTTCTTT. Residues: CATKGANTEAFF.

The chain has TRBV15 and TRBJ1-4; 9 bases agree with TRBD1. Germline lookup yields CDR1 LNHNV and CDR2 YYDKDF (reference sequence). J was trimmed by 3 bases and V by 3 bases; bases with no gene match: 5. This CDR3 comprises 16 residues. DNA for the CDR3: TGTGCCACCAGCAGGGGGACAGGGAACGCTAATGAAAAACTGTTTTTT. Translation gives CATSRGTGNANEKLFF.

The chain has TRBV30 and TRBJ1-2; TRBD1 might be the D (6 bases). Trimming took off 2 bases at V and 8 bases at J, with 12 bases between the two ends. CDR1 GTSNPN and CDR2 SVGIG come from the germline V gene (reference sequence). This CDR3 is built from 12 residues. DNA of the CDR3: TGTGCCTGGAGTCGACAGGACGGAGGCTACACCTTC. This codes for CAWSRQDGGYTF. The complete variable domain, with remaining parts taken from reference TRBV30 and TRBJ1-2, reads SQTIHQWPATLVQPVGSPLSLECTVEGTSNPNLYWYRQAAGRGLQLLFYSVGIGQISSEVPQNLSASRPQDRQFILSSKKLLLSDSGFYLCAWSRQDGGYTFGSGTRLTVV.

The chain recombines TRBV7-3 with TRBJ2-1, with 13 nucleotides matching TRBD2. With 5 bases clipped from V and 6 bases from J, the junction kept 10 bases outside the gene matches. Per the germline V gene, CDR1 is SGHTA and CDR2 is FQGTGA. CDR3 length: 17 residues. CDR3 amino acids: CASSPQLTSGGPNEQFF. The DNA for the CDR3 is TGTGCCAGCAGCCCACAACTGACTAGCGGGGGGCCCAATGAGCAGTTCTTC.

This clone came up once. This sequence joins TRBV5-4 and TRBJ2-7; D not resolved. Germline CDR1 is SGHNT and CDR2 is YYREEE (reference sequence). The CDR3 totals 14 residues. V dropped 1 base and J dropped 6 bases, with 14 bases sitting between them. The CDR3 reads CASSLWIKGSEQYF. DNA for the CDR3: TGTGCCAGCAGCTTGTGGATAAAGGGCTCCGAGCAGTACTTC.

CDR3 sequence: CASSPYQETQYF. The CDR3 DNA follows: TGTGCCAGCAGCCCGTACCAAGAGACCCAGTACTTC. This sequence joins TRBV7-9 and TRBJ2-5; unclear D gene. CDR3 size: 12 residues. Trimming removed 5 bases from V and 0 bases from J, with 4 bases in between. Germline V gene lookup returns CDR1 SEHNR and CDR2 FQNEAQ (reference sequence). Full variable domain (outside the CDR3, taken from reference TRBV7-9 and TRBJ2-5): DTGVSQNPRHKITKRGQNVTFRCDPISEHNRLYWYRQTLGQGPEFLTYFQNEAQLEKSRLLSDRFSAERPKGSFSTLEIQRTEQGDSAMYLCASSPYQETQYFGPGTRLLVL.

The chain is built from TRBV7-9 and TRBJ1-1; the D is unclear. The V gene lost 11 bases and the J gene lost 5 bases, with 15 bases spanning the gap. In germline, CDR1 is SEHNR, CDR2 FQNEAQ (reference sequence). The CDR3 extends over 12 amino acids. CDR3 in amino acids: CASPDVGTEAFF. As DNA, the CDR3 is TGTGCCTCCCCGGACGTTGGGACTGAAGCTTTCTTT.

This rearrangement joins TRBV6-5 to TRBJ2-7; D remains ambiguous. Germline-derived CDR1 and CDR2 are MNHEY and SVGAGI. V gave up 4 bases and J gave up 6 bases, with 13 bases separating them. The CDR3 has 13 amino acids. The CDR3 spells CASSWGSHFEQYF. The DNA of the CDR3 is TGTGCCAGCAGTTGGGGATCTCATTTCGAGCAGTACTTC.

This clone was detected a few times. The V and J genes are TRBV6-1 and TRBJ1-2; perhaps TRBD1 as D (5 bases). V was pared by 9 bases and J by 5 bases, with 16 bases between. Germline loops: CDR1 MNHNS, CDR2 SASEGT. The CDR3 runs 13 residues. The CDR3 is CASKTSGRYGYTF. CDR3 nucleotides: TGTGCCAGTAAAACCTCAGGGAGGTATGGCTACACCTTC.

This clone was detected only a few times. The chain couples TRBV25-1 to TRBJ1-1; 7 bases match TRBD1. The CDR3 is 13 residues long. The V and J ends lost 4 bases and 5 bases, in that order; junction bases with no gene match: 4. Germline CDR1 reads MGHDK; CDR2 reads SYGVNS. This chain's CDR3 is CASSVQGKTEAFF. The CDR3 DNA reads TGTGCCAGCAGTGTACAGGGGAAAACTGAAGCTTTCTTT. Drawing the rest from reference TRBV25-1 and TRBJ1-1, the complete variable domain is EADIYQTPRYLVIGTGKKITLECSQTMGHDKMYWYQQDPGMELHLIHYSYGVNSTEKGDLSSESTVSRIRTEHFPLTLESARPSHTSQYLCASSVQGKTEAFFGQGTRLTVV.